This TCR beta chain was sequenced in a study of human T cells and chemical hapten exposure. TCRdb independently ran MiXCR on the RACE reads; one entry per CDR3 protein. The table has some 98,000 distinct CDR3 sequences, roughly a tenth seen once. Trimming removed 0 bases at V and 6 bases at J, with 10 bases between. Germline-derived CDR1 and CDR2 are SGHNT and YYREEE (reference sequence). This CDR3 has 14 amino acids. Noted time point: pre-sensitization, week 0. Stated treatment: therapeutic diphenylcyclopropenone sensitization with weekly scalp DPC. Extraction of total RNA was performed on unfractionated whole blood.

The chain recombines TRBV5-4 with TRBJ1-5; the D gene is possibly TRBD1 (6 bases). Sequences were derived from whole blood, sampled in connection with sensitization to the hapten diphenylcyclopropenone (DPC). The TCR was taken from a woman aged 55-69 years with alopecia areata. Some clones in this sample may be carry-over from other donors' samples. The CDR3 DNA reads TGTGCCAGCAGCTTGGCAGGGGCGGGTCAGCCCCAGCATTTT. It translates to CASSLAGAGQPQHF.